These 8 T cell receptor beta chains came from one sample sequenced in a study of post-analysis software for immune sequencing data. Study results and caveats: With TRBV5-6, TRBV5-1 and TRBV20-1 included, about five TRBV segments were more frequent in patients than in controls.

Their specific antigens are unknown. Unique molecular identifiers had been added to the TCR beta cDNA libraries. TCRdb re-called the PCR reads with MiXCR, one entry per CDR3 protein. The sample comprises 800,000 to 950,000 distinct CDR3 sequences, roughly 58% of which are singletons, and 4% to 5.5% rests with the top ten. The sample comprised blood. The receptors originated from a girl aged 5 to 17 with multiple sclerosis.

This clonotype was found once. The gene calls are TRBV7-2 and TRBJ2-7, with D tentatively TRBD2 (6 bases). CDR1 is SGHTA and CDR2 is FQGNSA in the germline V gene. The V gene lost 0 bases and the J gene lost 4 bases, with 13 bases spanning the gap. The CDR3 length is 15 residues. The CDR3 nucleotides are TGTGCCAGCAGCTTAGCGACTTGCGGGAAATACGAGCAGTACTTC. It is translated as CASSLATCGKYEQYF.

The V call is TRBV29-1, the J call TRBJ2-7; D call uncertain. There are 12 residues in the CDR3. Germline-derived CDR1 and CDR2 are SQVTM and ANQGSEA. Trimming shortened V by 4 bases and J by 3 bases, and 10 bases separated the two germline ends. As DNA, the CDR3 is TGCAGCGTTGCAGGCCAGAACTACGAGCAGTACTTC. Translated: CSVAGQNYEQYF.

This clonotype was observed a handful of times. The CDR3 loop reads CAMRAGINYGYTF. The CDR3 DNA reads TGTGCCATGCGCGCAGGAATTAACTATGGCTACACCTTC. The rearrangement joins TRBV6-1 to TRBJ1-2; no reliable D call. V gave up 10 bases and J gave up 1 base, with 13 bases separating them. CDR3 size: 13 residues. Germline V gene sequence: CDR1 MNHNS, CDR2 SASEGT.

The chain's CDR3 is CASQPPGLAYEQYF. CDR3 bases: TGTGCCAGCCAGCCTCCGGGACTAGCGTACGAGCAGTACTTC. The gene calls are TRBV6-5 and TRBJ2-7; 10 bases map to TRBD2. CDR1 MNHEY and CDR2 SVGAGI come from the germline V gene. CDR3 size: 14 residues. V lost 8 bases to trimming and J lost 4 bases; unmatched junction nucleotides: 8.

The table lists this clonotype with a count of one. The J gene is TRBJ2-7, the V gene TRBV2; D gene unclear. Germline V gene sequence: CDR1 SNHLY, CDR2 FYNNEI. V was pared by 1 base and J by 3 bases, with 7 bases between. The CDR3 runs 13 residues. CDR3 DNA sequence: TGTGCCAGCAGTGAAGTTAGAGGCTACGAGCAGTACTTC. Its translation is CASSEVRGYEQYF. The full variable domain, rest sourced from reference TRBV2 and TRBJ2-7, is EPEVTQTPSHQVTQMGQEVILRCVPISNHLYFYWYRQILGQKVEFLVSFYNNEISEKSEIFDDQFSVERPDGSNFTLKIRSTKLEDSAMYFCASSEVRGYEQYFGPGTRLTVT.

For the CDR3, the DNA is TGCAGTGCCGTAGAGAGCGGGAGAATCAATGAGCAGTTCTTC. It specifies CSAVESGRINEQFF. The chain recombines TRBV20-1 with TRBJ2-1, with 8 bases lining up with TRBD2. V lost 6 bases and J lost 6; bases outside the gene matches: 10. Germline assignment: CDR1 DFQATT and CDR2 SNEGSKA (reference sequence). The CDR3 totals 14 residues.

This chain joins TRBV20-1 and TRBJ1-2, with 7 bases lining up with TRBD1. The V gene's germline CDR1 is DFQATT and CDR2 SNEGSKA (reference sequence). With 0 bases clipped from V and 1 base from J, the junction kept 8 bases outside the gene matches. The CDR3 spans 16 residues. The CDR3 sequence is CSARDPGQTHNYGYTF. CDR3 DNA: TGCAGTGCTAGAGACCCGGGACAGACCCATAACTATGGCTACACCTTC.

The chain recombines TRBV25-1 with TRBJ2-5; tentatively, D is TRBD1 or TRBD2 (5 bases each). V was clipped by 6 bases and J by 6 bases, with 11 bases between them. Per the germline V gene, CDR1 is MGHDK and CDR2 is SYGVNS. The CDR3 is 12 residues long. The chain's CDR3 is CASRGLGKTQYF. Written as DNA, the CDR3 is TGTGCCAGCAGGGGGCTCGGGAAGACCCAGTACTTC.